The clone carrying this T cell receptor beta chain was recorded a few times. Its matching antigen is unknown. These data come from a study of blood T cells in healthy people across ages. Study outcomes and limitations: Reliance upon unsorted PBMCs precluded definitive naive versus antigen-experienced comparison.

Alongside a J-beta primer mix, a sample-barcoded 5' primer served in a second PCR lasting about 7 to 11 cycles. CDR3-containing paired-end reads numbered at least 3 million in each sample. TCRdb re-derived calls from the 5' RACE reads in MiXCR, one entry per CDR3 protein. The data contain some 640,000 distinct CDR3 sequences, roughly 50% of them singletons. This CDR3 comprises 14 residues. Per the germline V gene, CDR1 is SGDLS and CDR2 is YYNGEE. Between the trimmed V and J ends, which lost 2 bases and 5 bases, there was a span of 14 bases. The chain links TRBV9 to TRBJ2-7; a weak D match, TRBD2 (6 bases). The source of this sequence is an older woman in good health. The sequencing input was blood. In nucleotides, the CDR3 is TGTGCCAGCAGCGTCCCAGGGACTTTCCACGAGCAGTACTTC. Protein product: CASSVPGTFHEQYF.